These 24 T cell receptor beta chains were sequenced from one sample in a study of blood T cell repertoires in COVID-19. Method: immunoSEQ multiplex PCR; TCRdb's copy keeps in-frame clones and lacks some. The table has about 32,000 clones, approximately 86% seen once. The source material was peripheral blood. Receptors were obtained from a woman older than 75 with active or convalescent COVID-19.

The CDR3 region has the DNA TGTGCCAGCAGCAATAGAGATACGCAGTATTTT. It is translated as CASSNRDTQYF. V gene TRBV7-2 combines with J gene TRBJ2-3; D gene uncertain. Germline V gene data show CDR1 as SGHTA and CDR2 as FQGNSA. The CDR3 contains 11 residues. The V and J ends lost 5 bases and 5 bases respectively, with 5 bases between them.

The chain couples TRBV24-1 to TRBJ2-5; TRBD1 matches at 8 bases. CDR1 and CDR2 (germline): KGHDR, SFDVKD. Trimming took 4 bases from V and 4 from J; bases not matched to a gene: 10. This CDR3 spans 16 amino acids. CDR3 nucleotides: TGTGCCACCAGTGACCCCGGACAGGGAAGTGGAGAGACCCAGTACTTC. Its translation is CATSDPGQGSGETQYF.

The CDR3 coding sequence is TGTGCCAGCAGCCCCCCAACGGGGTCGTATTACACTGAAGCTTTCTTT. Its translation is CASSPPTGSYYTEAFF. The V and J genes are TRBV4-2 and TRBJ1-1; D unclear. The germline V gene encodes CDR1 LGHNA and CDR2 YNFKEQ. The V and J ends lost 4 bases and 3 bases respectively, with 18 bases between them. This CDR3 region has 16 residues.

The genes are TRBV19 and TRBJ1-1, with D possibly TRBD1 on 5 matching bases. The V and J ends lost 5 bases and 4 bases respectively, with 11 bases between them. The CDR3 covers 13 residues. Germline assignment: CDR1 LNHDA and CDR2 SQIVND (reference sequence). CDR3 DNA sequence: TGTGCCAGTAGTGGGCAGGGCAGCACTGAAGCTTTCTTT. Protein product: CASSGQGSTEAFF. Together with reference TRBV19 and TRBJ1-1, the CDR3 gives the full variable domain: DGGITQSPKYLFRKEGQNVTLSCEQNLNHDAMYWYRQDPGQGLRLIYYSQIVNDFQKGDIAEGYSVSREKKESFPLTVTSAQKNPTAFYLCASSGQGSTEAFFGQGTRLTVV.

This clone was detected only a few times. The CDR3 reads CASSPGTRISGELFF. The CDR3 bases are TGCGCCAGCAGCCCCGGAACTAGAATCTCCGGGGAGCTGTTTTTT. The V call is TRBV5-1, the J call TRBJ2-2; tentatively, D is TRBD2 (5 bases). The germline gives CDR1 SGHRS, CDR2 YFSETQ. This CDR3 has 15 residues. The V end was cut by 4 bases, the J end by 6 bases, with 16 bases between.

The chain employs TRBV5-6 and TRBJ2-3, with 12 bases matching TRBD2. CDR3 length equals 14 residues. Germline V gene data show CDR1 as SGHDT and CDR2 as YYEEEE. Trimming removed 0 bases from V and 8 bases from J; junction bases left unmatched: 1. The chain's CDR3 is CASSLGLAGVTQYF. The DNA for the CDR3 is TGTGCCAGCAGCTTGGGACTAGCGGGAGTTACGCAGTATTTT. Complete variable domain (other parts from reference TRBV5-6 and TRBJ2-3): DAGVTQSPTHLIKTRGQQVTLRCSPKSGHDTVSWYQQALGQGPQFIFQYYEEEERQRGNFPDRFSGHQFPNYSSELNVNALLLGDSALYLCASSLGLAGVTQYFGPGTRLTVL.

The CDR3 is CASSPTSGQLKNEQFF. For the CDR3, the DNA is TGTGCCAGCAGCCCCACCTCGGGACAGTTAAAAAATGAGCAGTTCTTC. This sequence joins TRBV7-9 and TRBJ2-1, with 7 nucleotides matching TRBD1. The CDR3 length is 16 residues. V trimming: 5 bases; J trimming: 7 bases; junction bases outside the gene matches: 14. The germline CDR1 and CDR2 sequences are SEHNR and FQNEAQ (reference sequence).

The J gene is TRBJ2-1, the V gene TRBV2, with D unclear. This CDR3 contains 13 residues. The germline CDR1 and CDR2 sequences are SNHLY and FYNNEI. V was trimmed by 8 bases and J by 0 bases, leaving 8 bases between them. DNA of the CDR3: TGTGCCAGCTTAGTGAGCTCCTACAATGAGCAGTTCTTC. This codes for CASLVSSYNEQFF. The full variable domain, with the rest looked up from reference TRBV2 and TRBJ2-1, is EPEVTQTPSHQVTQMGQEVILRCVPISNHLYFYWYRQILGQKVEFLVSFYNNEISEKSEIFDDQFSVERPDGSNFTLKIRSTKLEDSAMYFCASLVSSYNEQFFGPGTRLTVL.

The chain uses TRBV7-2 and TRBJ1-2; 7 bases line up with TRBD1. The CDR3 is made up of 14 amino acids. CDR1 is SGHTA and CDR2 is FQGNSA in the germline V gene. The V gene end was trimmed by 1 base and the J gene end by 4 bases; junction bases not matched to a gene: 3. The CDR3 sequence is CASSLGAGGYGYTF. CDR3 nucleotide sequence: TGTGCCAGCAGCTTAGGTGCAGGGGGCTATGGCTACACCTTC.

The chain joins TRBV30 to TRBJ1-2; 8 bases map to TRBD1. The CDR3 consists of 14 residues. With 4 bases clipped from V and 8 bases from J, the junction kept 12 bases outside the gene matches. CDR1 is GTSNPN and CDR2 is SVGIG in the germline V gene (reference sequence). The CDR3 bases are TGTGCCTGGACCGGTGGACAGGGATATCAGGGCTACACCTTC. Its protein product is CAWTGGQGYQGYTF. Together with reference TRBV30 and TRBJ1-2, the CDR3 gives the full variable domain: SQTIHQWPATLVQPVGSPLSLECTVEGTSNPNLYWYRQAAGRGLQLLFYSVGIGQISSEVPQNLSASRPQDRQFILSSKKLLLSDSGFYLCAWTGGQGYQGYTFGSGTRLTVV.

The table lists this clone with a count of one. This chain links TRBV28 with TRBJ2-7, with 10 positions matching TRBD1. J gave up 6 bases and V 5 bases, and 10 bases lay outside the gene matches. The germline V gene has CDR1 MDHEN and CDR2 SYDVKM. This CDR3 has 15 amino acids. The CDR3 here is CASSPPGQGLGEQYF. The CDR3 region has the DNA TGTGCCAGCAGTCCCCCGGGACAGGGGCTCGGCGAGCAGTACTTC.

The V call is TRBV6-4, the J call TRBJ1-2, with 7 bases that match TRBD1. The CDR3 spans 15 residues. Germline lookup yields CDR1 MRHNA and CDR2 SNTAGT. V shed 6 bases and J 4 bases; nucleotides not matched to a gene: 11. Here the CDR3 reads CASSPRGIQGYGYTF. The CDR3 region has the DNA TGTGCCAGCAGCCCCAGGGGGATCCAGGGCTATGGCTACACCTTC.

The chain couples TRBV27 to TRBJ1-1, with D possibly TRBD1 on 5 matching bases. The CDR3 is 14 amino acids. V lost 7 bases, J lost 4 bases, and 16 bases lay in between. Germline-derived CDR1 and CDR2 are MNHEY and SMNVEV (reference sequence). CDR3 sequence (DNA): TGTGCCAGCATCCACCCGGGGGTTCCCACTGAAGCTTTCTTT. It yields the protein CASIHPGVPTEAFF.

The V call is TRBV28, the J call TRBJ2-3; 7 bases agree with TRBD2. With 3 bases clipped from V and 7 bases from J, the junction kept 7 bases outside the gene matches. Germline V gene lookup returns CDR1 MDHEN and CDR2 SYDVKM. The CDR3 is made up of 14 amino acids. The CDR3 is CASSFGGSSNTQYF. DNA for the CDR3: TGTGCCAGCAGTTTTGGCGGGAGTTCTAATACGCAGTATTTT.

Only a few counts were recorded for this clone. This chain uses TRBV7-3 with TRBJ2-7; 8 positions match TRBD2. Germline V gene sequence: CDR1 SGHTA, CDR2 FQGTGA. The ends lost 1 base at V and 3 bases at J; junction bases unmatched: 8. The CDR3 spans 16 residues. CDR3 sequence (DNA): TGTGCCAGCAGCTTAAGGGCGGGGGGACCCGTCTACGAGCAGTACTTC. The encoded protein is CASSLRAGGPVYEQYF.

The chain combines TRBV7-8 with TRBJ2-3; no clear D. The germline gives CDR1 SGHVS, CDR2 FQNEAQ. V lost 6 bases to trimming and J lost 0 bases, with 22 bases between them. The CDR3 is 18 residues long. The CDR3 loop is CASSRGPLRLLSTDTQYF. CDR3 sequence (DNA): TGTGCCAGCAGTCGAGGTCCACTACGGCTTCTAAGCACAGATACGCAGTATTTT.

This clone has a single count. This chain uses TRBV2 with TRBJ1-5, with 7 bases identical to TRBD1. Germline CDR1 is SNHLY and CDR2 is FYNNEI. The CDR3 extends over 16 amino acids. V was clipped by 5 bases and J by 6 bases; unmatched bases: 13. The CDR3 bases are TGTGCCAGCAGTCGAGGAGGGGGCGGGTTCGGTCAGCCCCAGCATTTT. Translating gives CASSRGGGGFGQPQHF.

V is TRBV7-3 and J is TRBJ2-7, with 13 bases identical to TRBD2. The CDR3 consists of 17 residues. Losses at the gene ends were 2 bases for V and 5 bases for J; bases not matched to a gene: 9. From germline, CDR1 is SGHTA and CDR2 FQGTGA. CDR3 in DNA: TGTGCCAGCAGCTTAGGGACTAGCGGGACTTCGGTGGACGAGCAGTACTTC. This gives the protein CASSLGTSGTSVDEQYF. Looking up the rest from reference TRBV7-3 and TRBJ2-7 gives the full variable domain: GAGVSQTPSNKVTEKGKYVELRCDPISGHTALYWYRQSLGQGPEFLIYFQGTGAADDSGLPNDRFFAVRPEGSVSTLKIQRTERGDSAVYLCASSLGTSGTSVDEQYFGPGTRLTVT.

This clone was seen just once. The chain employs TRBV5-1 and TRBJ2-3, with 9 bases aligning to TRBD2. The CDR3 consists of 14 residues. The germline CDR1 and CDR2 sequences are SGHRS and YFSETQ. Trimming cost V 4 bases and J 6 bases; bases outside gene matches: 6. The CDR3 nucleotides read TGCGCCAGCAGCCTGGGACTAGCAGCCGATACGCAGTATTTT. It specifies CASSLGLAADTQYF.

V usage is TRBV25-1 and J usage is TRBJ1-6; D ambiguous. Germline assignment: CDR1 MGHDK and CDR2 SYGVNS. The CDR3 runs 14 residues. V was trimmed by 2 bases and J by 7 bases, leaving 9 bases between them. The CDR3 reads CASSEEGRNSPLHF. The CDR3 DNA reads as TGTGCCAGCAGTGAAGAGGGTAGGAATTCACCCCTCCACTTT.

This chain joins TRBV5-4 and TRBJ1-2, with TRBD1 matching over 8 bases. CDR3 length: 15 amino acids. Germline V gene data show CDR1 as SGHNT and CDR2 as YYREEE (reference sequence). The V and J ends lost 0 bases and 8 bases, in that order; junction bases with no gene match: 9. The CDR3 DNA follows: TGTGCCAGCAGCTTGGTGACCCAGGGGGCGCGCGGCTACACCTTC. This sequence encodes CASSLVTQGARGYTF.

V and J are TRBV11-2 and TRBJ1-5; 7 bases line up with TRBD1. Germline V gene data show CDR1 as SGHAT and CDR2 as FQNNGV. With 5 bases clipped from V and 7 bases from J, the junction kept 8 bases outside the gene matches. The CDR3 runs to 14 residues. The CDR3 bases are TGTGCCAGCAGCCCAGACAGGGTTGGCCAGCCCCAGCATTTT. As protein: CASSPDRVGQPQHF.

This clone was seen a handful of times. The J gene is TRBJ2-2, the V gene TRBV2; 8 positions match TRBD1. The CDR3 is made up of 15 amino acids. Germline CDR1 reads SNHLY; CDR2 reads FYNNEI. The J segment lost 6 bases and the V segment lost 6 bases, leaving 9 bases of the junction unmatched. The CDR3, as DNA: TGTGCCAGCAGGACCCCGACAGGGGCCCCCGGGGAGCTGTTTTTT. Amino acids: CASRTPTGAPGELFF.

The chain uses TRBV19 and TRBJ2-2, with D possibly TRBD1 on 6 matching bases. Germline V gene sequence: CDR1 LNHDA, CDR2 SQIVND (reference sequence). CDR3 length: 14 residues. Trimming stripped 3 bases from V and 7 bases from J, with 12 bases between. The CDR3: CASSIGQGFGELFF. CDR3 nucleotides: TGTGCCAGTAGTATTGGCCAGGGGTTCGGGGAGCTGTTTTTT.